The 6 T cell receptor beta chains below come from one sample, sequenced in a study of cytomegalovirus exposure and HLA in healthy donors. Both 60 Vbeta primers and 13 Jbeta primers went into the PCR. Profiling relied on immunoSEQ multiplex PCR, and the TCRdb table lists in-frame clones only, not all of them. The sample consists of 97,000 or so clones, around 80% of them appearing once. The sequenced material came from PBMCs. Receptor source: a man in his forties or fifties in good health and CMV-seronegative.

The chain employs TRBV5-1 and TRBJ1-4; 9 bases are a match to TRBD1. Trimming took 0 bases from V and 2 from J; bases not matched to a gene: 11. The germline gives CDR1 SGHRS, CDR2 YFSETQ. This CDR3 has 19 amino acids. The CDR3 sequence is CASSLGTGGSLSTNEKLFF. In DNA form, the CDR3 reads TGCGCCAGCAGCTTGGGAACAGGGGGCAGTTTGTCGACTAATGAAAAACTGTTTTTT.

The chain is built from TRBV18 and TRBJ2-6; 10 nucleotides agree with TRBD1. V lost 6 bases, J lost 4 bases, and 9 bases stayed unmatched. CDR3 length equals 17 residues. CDR1 is KGHSH and CDR2 is LQKENI in the germline V gene. CDR3 protein: CASSSRTGGAGANVLTF. In DNA, the CDR3 is TGTGCCAGCTCGTCAAGGACAGGGGGAGCCGGGGCCAACGTCCTGACTTTC. The entire variable domain, with the rest obtained from reference TRBV18 and TRBJ2-6, is as follows: NAGVMQNPRHLVRRRGQEARLRCSPMKGHSHVYWYRQLPEEGLKFMVYLQKENIIDESGMPKERFSAEFPKEGPSILRIQQVVRGDSAAYFCASSSRTGGAGANVLTFGAGSRLTVL.

This sequence joins TRBV2 and TRBJ2-7; 7 bases line up with TRBD2. The CDR3 loop spans 11 amino acids. Germline values: CDR1 SNHLY, CDR2 FYNNEI. Germline trimming cut 7 bases from V and 5 bases from J; bases unmatched to any gene: 2. DNA of the CDR3: TGTGCCAGCAAACGGGGGGACGAGCAGTACTTC. Translating it yields CASKRGDEQYF. The full variable domain, in which reference TRBV2 and TRBJ2-7 provide the parts outside the CDR3, is EPEVTQTPSHQVTQMGQEVILRCVPISNHLYFYWYRQILGQKVEFLVSFYNNEISEKSEIFDDQFSVERPDGSNFTLKIRSTKLEDSAMYFCASKRGDEQYFGPGTRLTVT.

V and J are TRBV14 and TRBJ2-3, with 9 nucleotides matching TRBD2. Trimming cost V 1 base and J 2 bases; bases outside gene matches: 4. Germline-derived CDR1 and CDR2 are SGHDN and FVKESK. CDR3 length: 16 amino acids. The CDR3 loop reads CASSQVAGGITDTQYF. The CDR3 nucleotides are TGTGCCAGCAGCCAAGTTGCGGGGGGGATCACAGATACGCAGTATTTT. The entire variable domain, with the rest obtained from reference TRBV14 and TRBJ2-3, is as follows: EAGVTQFPSHSVIEKGQTVTLRCDPISGHDNLYWYRRVMGKEIKFLLHFVKESKQDESGMPNNRFLAERTGGTYSTLKVQPAELEDSGVYFCASSQVAGGITDTQYFGPGTRLTVL.

The rearrangement links TRBV7-9 to TRBJ2-3, with D uncertain. This CDR3 is built from 14 residues. Germline CDR1 is SEHNR and CDR2 is FQNEAQ (reference sequence). The V end lost 7 bases, the J end lost 2 bases, and 13 bases lay between the germline ends. In DNA form, the CDR3 reads TGTGCCAGCAACTTCCTGGGCTTCACAGATACGCAGTATTTT. Translated, it gives CASNFLGFTDTQYF.

The CDR3, as DNA: TGTGCCAGCAGCCCCTCTCTACCGAGGGGGTACGAGCAGTACTTC. Protein sequence: CASSPSLPRGYEQYF. The chain couples TRBV7-9 to TRBJ2-7; perhaps TRBD1 as D (6 bases). The ends were cut back, 5 bases at V and 4 bases at J, with 18 bases in the middle. The CDR3 has 15 amino acids. The V gene's germline CDR1 is SEHNR and CDR2 FQNEAQ (reference sequence).